The 10 T cell receptor beta chains below were found in one sample sequenced in a study of identical twins. In TCRdb, the 5' RACE reads were re-called with MiXCR into one record per CDR3 protein. The table has about 720,000 distinct CDR3 sequences, around a sixth seen once. Another study also made use of these data, one on T cells expressing NK-cell markers.

Sequencing was carried out using PBMCs. The source of these receptors is a woman aged 18-35 years in good health.

This sequence joins TRBV7-9 and TRBJ1-1, with D possibly matching TRBD1 (5 bases). This CDR3 contains 13 residues. In germline, CDR1 is SEHNR, CDR2 FQNEAQ (reference sequence). The V end was cut by 6 bases, the J end by 1 base, with 9 bases between. This CDR3 reads CASRWDGNTEAFF. The DNA for the CDR3 is TGTGCCAGCAGATGGGACGGGAACACTGAAGCTTTCTTT.

This clonotype was counted between two and nine times. The chain carries TRBV10-3 and TRBJ2-7; D is possibly TRBD1 (6 bases). V was pared by 4 bases and J by 4 bases, with 14 bases between. CDR1 ENHRY and CDR2 SYGVKD come from the germline V gene. The CDR3 totals 14 residues. The CDR3 sequence: CAISAPGAAYEQYF. The CDR3 DNA is TGTGCCATCAGTGCACCAGGGGCCGCTTACGAGCAGTACTTC.

The CDR3, as DNA: TGTGCCAGCAGCGTAGAGGTGGGAGGAACTTCAGATACGCAGTATTTT. Protein product: CASSVEVGGTSDTQYF. The gene calls are TRBV9 and TRBJ2-3, with D possibly being TRBD2 (6 bases). CDR1 and CDR2 (germline): SGDLS, YYNGEE. The CDR3 is 16 amino acids. The germline V and J ends were trimmed by 0 bases and 4 bases, with 15 bases remaining between them. Full variable domain (outside the CDR3, taken from reference TRBV9 and TRBJ2-3): DSGVTQTPKHLITATGQRVTLRCSPRSGDLSVYWYQQSLDQGLQFLIQYYNGEERAKGNILERFSAQQFPDLHSELNLSSLELGDSALYFCASSVEVGGTSDTQYFGPGTRLTVL.

This clonotype was counted between two and nine times. The chain links TRBV20-1 to TRBJ1-6; 7 positions match TRBD1. The CDR3 is 14 residues long. V shed 7 bases and J 8 bases; nucleotides not matched to a gene: 11. The germline V gene encodes CDR1 DFQATT and CDR2 SNEGSKA (reference sequence). CDR3 region: CSGREGAGYSPLHF. The DNA for the CDR3 is TGCAGTGGCAGGGAGGGGGCCGGCTATTCACCCCTCCACTTT.

The chain employs TRBV20-1 and TRBJ1-4; D not certain. The CDR3 totals 13 residues. Germline CDR1 reads DFQATT; CDR2 reads SNEGSKA (reference sequence). Trimming removed 1 base at V and 6 bases at J, with 9 bases between. The CDR3 bases are TGCAGTGCTAGAGTCCCCGGTGATGAAAAACTGTTTTTT. It codes for CSARVPGDEKLFF.

This clonotype was seen a handful of times. The rearrangement links TRBV24-1 to TRBJ2-1, with a possible D match to TRBD1 (7 bases). The V and J ends lost 4 bases and 12 bases respectively, with 15 bases between them. Germline values: CDR1 KGHDR, CDR2 SFDVKD. There are 13 residues in the CDR3. The CDR3 here is CATSDHGGQTQFF. CDR3 in DNA: TGTGCCACCAGTGACCACGGGGGACAGACGCAGTTCTTC.

V is TRBV5-1 and J is TRBJ2-1; TRBD1 aligns across 7 bases. The CDR3 is 12 residues long. Trimming took 3 bases from V and 9 from J; bases not matched to a gene: 3. The germline CDR1 and CDR2 sequences are SGHRS and YFSETQ. The CDR3 nucleotides read TGCGCCAGCAGCTGGGGGACAGTTGAGCAGTTCTTC. Protein product: CASSWGTVEQFF. Filled out from reference TRBV5-1 and TRBJ2-1, the complete variable domain reads KAGVTQTPRYLIKTRGQQVTLSCSPISGHRSVSWYQQTPGQGLQFLFEYFSETQRNKGNFPGRFSGRQFSNSRSEMNVSTLELGDSALYLCASSWGTVEQFFGPGTRLTVL.

The rearrangement uses TRBV20-1 and TRBJ2-1, with 10 bases fitting TRBD2. CDR3 length: 16 residues. The germline V gene encodes CDR1 DFQATT and CDR2 SNEGSKA (reference sequence). V was clipped by 5 bases and J by 3 bases; unmatched bases: 10. The chain's CDR3 is CSAPILPSGGYNEQFF. The DNA of the CDR3 is TGCAGTGCTCCTATTCTGCCTAGCGGGGGCTACAATGAGCAGTTCTTC.

J is TRBJ2-7 and V is TRBV5-1, with 7 nucleotides matching TRBD1. Germline-derived CDR1 and CDR2 are SGHRS and YFSETQ. V lost 4 bases, J lost 0 bases, and 4 bases stayed unmatched. The CDR3 has 14 residues. For the CDR3, the DNA is TGCGCCAGCAGCATTGGGACAGACTCCTACGAGCAGTACTTC. Its protein is CASSIGTDSYEQYF.

The chain links TRBV15 to TRBJ2-2; 11 bases map to TRBD2. In germline, CDR1 is LNHNV, CDR2 YYDKDF (reference sequence). The ends lost 1 base at V and 0 bases at J; junction bases unmatched: 10. This CDR3 is 20 amino acids long. The CDR3 region is CATSRVGSGLAEANTGELFF. The CDR3 nucleotides are TGTGCCACCAGCAGAGTTGGGTCGGGACTAGCGGAGGCGAACACCGGGGAGCTGTTTTTT. Drawing the rest from reference TRBV15 and TRBJ2-2, the complete variable domain is DAMVIQNPRYQVTQFGKPVTLSCSQTLNHNVMYWYQQKSSQAPKLLFHYYDKDFNNEADTPDNFQSRRPNTSFCFLDIRSPGLGDTAMYLCATSRVGSGLAEANTGELFFGEGSRLTVL.